This T cell receptor beta chain was sequenced in a study of blood T cells in healthy people across ages. General study points: With unsorted PBMCs, a conclusive comparison of naive versus antigen-experienced cells was not possible. Aged donors had fewer naive CD4+ cells and lower diversity than long-lived donors.

The V segment lost 4 bases and the J segment 7 bases; nucleotides outside the gene matches: 7. Germline CDR1 is LNHDA and CDR2 is SQIVND (reference sequence). The CDR3 has 15 amino acids. A second PCR, run for roughly 7 to 11 cycles, used a sample-barcoded 5' primer plus a J-beta primer mix. Every cDNA was tagged by a template-switch adaptor with 12 random nucleotides. TCRdb redid the calling of the 5' RACE reads with MiXCR, one entry per CDR3 protein. The table lists roughly 500,000 distinct CDR3 sequences, 25% to 30% of them singletons. This clonotype has only a few counts. Antigen specificity is unknown.

This receptor was obtained from a woman in her 70s in good health. This rearrangement joins TRBV19 to TRBJ1-4, with TRBD1 matching over 9 bases. Sequencing used blood. This chain's CDR3 is CASSTTGGRSEKLFF. CDR3 sequence (DNA): TGTGCCAGTAGTACCACAGGGGGCAGGAGTGAAAAACTGTTTTTT.